This entry is about one T cell receptor beta chain. What it binds is not known. In each case, RNA was isolated and then reverse transcribed into cDNA as the sequencing template. Profiling relied on immunoSEQ multiplex PCR, and the TCRdb table lists in-frame clones only, not all of them. The data contain fewer than 250,000 clones, 64% of them singletons. Treatment denoted: oral pan-JAK inhibitor, 5-10 mg twice daily. Collected material from alopecia areata patients comprised lesional scalp punch biopsies and peripheral blood. Germline values: CDR1 KGHSH, CDR2 LQKENI. Trimming removed 3 bases from V and 7 bases from J, with 12 bases in between. The CDR3 extends over 13 amino acids. These data come from a study of CD8+ T cells in alopecia areata. Study details: Administration of oral tofacitinib to treated patients was at 5 to 10 mg twice daily.

Study-level findings and limits: In scalp samples, resident alphabeta T cells of normal skin are also sequenced. Many expanded lesional clones remained in scalp and blood on tofacitinib.

The specimen comprised CD4+ T cells sorted from blood, sampled at week 4, from a patient treated with tofacitinib. The J gene is TRBJ2-5, the V gene TRBV18; the D is unclear. The TCR comes from a human donor with alopecia areata. CDR3 region: CASSPVAPGTQYF. The CDR3 DNA sequence: TGTGCCAGCTCACCGGTGGCTCCTGGGACCCAGTACTTC.